This T cell receptor (beta chain) was observed in a study of T cell responses to AZD1222 COVID-19 vaccine. Notes on the study in general: In a largely white British group with more females than males, clonal diversity was possibly underestimated. The breadth and depth of Spike-specific TCRs increased once two AZD1222 doses had been given.

Concerning this clone: Its antigen is unknown.

The repertoire was sequenced with immunoSEQ multiplex PCR; TCRdb's copy has only in-frame clones and lacks some. The sample lists approximately 190,000 clones, 85% to 95% seen once, with approximately 1.4% in the top ten. The CDR3 covers 16 residues. Per the germline V gene, CDR1 is MNHNY and CDR2 is SVGAGI (reference sequence). Losses at the gene ends were 0 bases for V and 1 base for J; bases not matched to a gene: 4. The rearrangement links TRBV6-6 to TRBJ1-1, with TRBD1 matching 8 bases. The receptor's source is an adult in good health. Sample: peripheral blood, taken on day 0 of AZD1222 vaccination. In DNA form, the CDR3 reads TGTGCCAGCAGTTACTCTGGACAGGGATCGAACACTGAAGCTTTCTTT. Amino acid sequence: CASSYSGQGSNTEAFF.